The 27 T cell receptor beta chains reported below all come from one sample, sequenced in a study of neurological immune-mediated disorders. MiXCR was run by TCRdb on the 5' RACE reads, yielding one entry per CDR3 protein. The table lists 3,000 to 4,000 distinct CDR3 sequences, roughly 33% of them singletons. The specimen was CD8+ T cells from blood. These receptors were obtained from a man aged 45-60 years with HTLV-1-associated myelopathy (HAM/TSP).

This clonotype showed up many times. The chain carries TRBV3-1 and TRBJ2-2, with TRBD1 as a possible D gene (6 bases). The CDR3 is made up of 17 amino acids. CDR1 is LGHDT and CDR2 is YNNKEL in the germline V gene (reference sequence). V dropped 4 bases and J dropped 2 bases, with 17 bases sitting between them. The CDR3 loop reads CASSPLFPGHNTGELFF. The CDR3 DNA sequence: TGTGCCAGCAGCCCTCTTTTCCCGGGACACAACACCGGGGAGCTGTTTTTT.

On this clonotype itself: A much more abundant neighbour one base away suggests this may be a read error. The V call is TRBV10-1, the J call TRBJ2-7; tentatively, D is TRBD1 (6 bases). V lost 4 bases to trimming and J lost 7 bases, with 11 bases between them. The CDR3 is made up of 12 amino acids. CDR1 WNHNN and CDR2 SYGVQD come from the germline V gene (reference sequence). The CDR3 protein is CASSGQANEQYF. The CDR3 coding sequence is TGCGCCAGCAGTGGACAGGCCAATGAGCAGTACTTC.

This clonotype is labeled medium-sized. The chain is built from TRBV7-9 and TRBJ2-7; 9 bases line up with TRBD1. The CDR3 extends over 13 amino acids. J gave up 6 bases and V 5 bases, and 5 bases lay outside the gene matches. CDR1 SEHNR and CDR2 FQNEAQ come from the germline V gene (reference sequence). The CDR3 sequence: CASSPDRGSEQYF. The CDR3 DNA follows: TGTGCCAGCAGCCCGGACAGGGGTTCCGAGCAGTACTTC.

The table lists this clonotype with many counts. The V call is TRBV7-9, the J call TRBJ1-5, with D uncertain. The germline V gene encodes CDR1 SEHNR and CDR2 FQNEAQ (reference sequence). The CDR3 is 16 residues long. V was trimmed by 0 bases and J by 0 bases, leaving 9 bases between them. CDR3 residues: CASSLAQGYSNQPQHF. The CDR3 DNA is TGTGCCAGCAGCTTAGCGCAAGGATATAGCAATCAGCCCCAGCATTTT.

By frequency in the sample, this clonotype is medium-sized. This chain connects TRBV4-1 to TRBJ2-7, with D unclear. V lost 1 base, J lost 3 bases, and 7 bases lay in between. This CDR3 has 13 amino acids. CDR1 MGHRA and CDR2 YSYEKL come from the germline V gene. The CDR3 is CASSQVQDYEQYF. The CDR3, as DNA: TGCGCCAGCAGCCAAGTACAAGACTACGAGCAGTACTTC.

By share, this clonotype ranks as medium-sized. The J gene is TRBJ2-7, the V gene TRBV7-9, with 8 bases aligning to TRBD1. V lost 6 bases to trimming and J lost 5 bases; unmatched junction nucleotides: 6. The CDR3 contains 13 residues. CDR1 and CDR2 (germline): SEHNR, FQNEAQ (reference sequence). The CDR3 nucleotides are TGTGCCAGCAGACCGGACAGGGCGCACGAGCAGTACTTC. Protein: CASRPDRAHEQYF.

The chain couples TRBV6-5 to TRBJ2-1, with 13 bases identical to TRBD2. With 6 bases clipped from V and 6 bases from J, the junction kept 5 bases outside the gene matches. The CDR3 runs to 15 residues. Germline V gives CDR1 MNHEY, CDR2 SVGAGI. The CDR3 DNA reads TGTGCCAGCAGAGGGGGACTAGCGGGGACCAATGAGCAGTTCTTC. Its protein product is CASRGGLAGTNEQFF.

There are a few counts of this clonotype. The chain joins TRBV11-2 to TRBJ2-3; D not certain. This CDR3 comprises 15 residues. Germline V gene lookup returns CDR1 SGHAT and CDR2 FQNNGV. V dropped 5 bases and J dropped 0 bases, with 12 bases sitting between them. The CDR3 bases are TGTGCCAGCAGCCAGGACCGACTCAGCACAGATACGCAGTATTTT. It specifies CASSQDRLSTDTQYF.

The chain combines TRBV7-9 with TRBJ2-3, with 10 bases aligning to TRBD1. The CDR3 has 16 amino acids. The germline V gene encodes CDR1 SEHNR and CDR2 FQNEAQ (reference sequence). V lost 5 bases to trimming and J lost 2 bases; unmatched junction nucleotides: 7. In DNA, the CDR3 is TGTGCCAGCAGCCCTACGACAGGGGGCGACACAGATACGCAGTATTTT. Protein sequence: CASSPTTGGDTDTQYF.

There are many counts of this clonotype. V is TRBV5-1 and J is TRBJ1-1; D is uncertain. The CDR3 extends over 13 amino acids. Germline assignment: CDR1 SGHRS and CDR2 YFSETQ. V was cut by 6 bases and J by 3 bases, with 12 bases left in between. The CDR3 DNA sequence: TGCGCCAGCACTTTCGGTATTCACACTGAAGCTTTCTTT. Translating gives CASTFGIHTEAFF.

The genes are TRBV29-1 and TRBJ2-5, with TRBD2 identical over 9 bases. Germline V CDR1 and CDR2: SQVTM, ANQGSEA. This CDR3 is 17 amino acids long. Losses at the gene ends were 0 bases for V and 2 bases for J; bases not matched to a gene: 10. CDR3 loop: CSVEDPSKLAGQETQYF. The CDR3 DNA reads TGCAGCGTTGAAGATCCATCGAAGCTAGCGGGGCAAGAGACCCAGTACTTC.

This clonotype has ten or more counts. The chain employs TRBV18 and TRBJ2-1, with 7 bases matching TRBD1. With 3 bases clipped from V and 8 bases from J, the junction kept 10 bases outside the gene matches. The CDR3 extends over 15 amino acids. CDR1 is KGHSH, CDR2 LQKENI, per germline. CDR3 loop: CASSPDRVSGDEQFF. DNA for the CDR3: TGTGCCAGCTCACCCGACAGGGTTTCAGGGGATGAGCAGTTCTTC.

This clonotype showed up many times. The rearrangement joins TRBV20-1 to TRBJ1-3; D is undetermined. The CDR3 has 12 amino acids. V was clipped by 3 bases and J by 4 bases, with 7 bases between them. CDR1 DFQATT and CDR2 SNEGSKA come from the germline V gene (reference sequence). The CDR3: CSARGSGNTIYF. The CDR3 nucleotides are TGCAGTGCTAGGGGGTCCGGAAACACCATATATTTT.

This sequence joins TRBV7-9 and TRBJ2-5; the match to TRBD1 covers 11 bases. Per germline, CDR1 SEHNR and CDR2 FQNEAQ (reference sequence). V was pared by 8 bases and J by 2 bases, with 4 bases of the junction left unmatched. This CDR3 region has 14 residues. CDR3 sequence reads: CASLRDRGQETQYF. CDR3 DNA sequence: TGTGCCAGCCTCCGGGACAGGGGGCAAGAGACCCAGTACTTC.

The chain links TRBV7-9 to TRBJ2-7; TRBD1 is a possible D gene (6 bases). The CDR3 is 17 residues long. Germline V lookup: CDR1 SEHNR, CDR2 FQNEAQ (reference sequence). V dropped 5 bases and J dropped 3 bases, with 23 bases sitting between them. The CDR3 DNA sequence: TGTGCCAGCAGCCCAACTAATTCTCAGGGACAAGACTACGAGCAGTACTTC. Residues: CASSPTNSQGQDYEQYF.

By proportion, this clonotype is medium-sized (0.01 to 0.1%). The chain carries TRBV5-1 and TRBJ1-6, with D uncertain. The V end was cut by 0 bases, the J end by 7 bases, with 11 bases between. The CDR3 is 15 amino acids. Germline V gene sequence: CDR1 SGHRS, CDR2 YFSETQ. The CDR3 nucleotides are TGCGCCAGCAGCTTGGCCCTGCCGGCGAATTCACCCCTCCACTTT. Translation gives CASSLALPANSPLHF.

This clonotype turned up a few times. This rearrangement joins TRBV9 to TRBJ1-1, with D perhaps TRBD1 (5 bases). The CDR3 covers 16 residues. The V gene lost 3 bases and the J gene lost 0 bases, with 15 bases spanning the gap. The germline V gene encodes CDR1 SGDLS and CDR2 YYNGEE. CDR3 nucleotides: TGTGCCAGCAGCGCCAAGGCCGGGACGATGAACACTGAAGCTTTCTTT. Protein sequence: CASSAKAGTMNTEAFF.

This clonotype was detected many times. The rearrangement uses TRBV3-1 and TRBJ2-1, with 10 bases aligning to TRBD2. Trimming removed 0 bases from V and 1 base from J; junction bases left unmatched: 12. CDR1 is LGHDT and CDR2 is YNNKEL in the germline V gene (reference sequence). CDR3 length: 20 residues. CDR3: CASSQDSSSVAGGSYNEQFF. In DNA form, the CDR3 reads TGTGCCAGCAGCCAAGATTCCTCCTCCGTAGCGGGAGGATCCTACAATGAGCAGTTCTTC.

V usage is TRBV4-1 and J usage is TRBJ2-3; D is unresolved. The CDR3 runs 14 residues. Per germline, CDR1 MGHRA and CDR2 YSYEKL. Trimming stripped 6 bases from V and 5 bases from J, with 15 bases between. This chain's CDR3 is CASRLNMAIDTQYF. The DNA of the CDR3 is TGCGCCAGCAGGCTTAACATGGCCATAGATACGCAGTATTTT.

This chain connects TRBV20-1 to TRBJ2-1; a possible D gene is TRBD2 (6 bases). Trimming cost V 4 bases and J 7 bases, with 17 bases left between them. Germline CDR1 and CDR2: DFQATT and SNEGSKA (reference sequence). The CDR3 sequence is 14 residues long. The CDR3 spells CSATGAPGRNEQFF. As DNA, the CDR3 is TGCAGTGCTACCGGGGCCCCAGGGAGGAATGAGCAGTTCTTC.

This clonotype showed up many times. This chain connects TRBV20-1 to TRBJ2-2; tentatively, D is TRBD2 (6 bases). This CDR3 has 14 amino acids. Germline V lookup: CDR1 DFQATT, CDR2 SNEGSKA (reference sequence). The V gene lost 5 bases and the J gene lost 4 bases, with 14 bases spanning the gap. The CDR3 DNA is TGCAGTGCTCCCCGACTAGACGCCACCGGGGAGCTGTTTTTT. Amino acid sequence: CSAPRLDATGELFF.

The chain joins TRBV9 to TRBJ2-1; 8 nucleotides line up with TRBD2. The CDR3 loop spans 15 amino acids. V lost 4 bases and J lost 3; bases outside the gene matches: 6. Germline assignment: CDR1 SGDLS and CDR2 YYNGEE. The CDR3 coding sequence is TGTGCCAGCAGCTTTACTAGCGGAGACTACAATGAGCAGTTCTTC. It codes for CASSFTSGDYNEQFF.

This rearrangement joins TRBV12-3 or TRBV12-4 to TRBJ1-5; D gene unclear. The length of the CDR3 is 15 residues. V was shortened by 7 bases and J by 3 bases, with 16 bases between the two germline ends. CDR3 protein: CASTMIKGLNQPQHF. In nucleotides, the CDR3 is TGTGCCAGCACCATGATCAAGGGCCTCAATCAGCCCCAGCATTTT.

The table lists this clonotype with a few counts. The chain carries TRBV6-6 and TRBJ2-2; 7 bases agree with TRBD2. The CDR3 has 15 residues. Per germline, CDR1 MNHNY and CDR2 SVGAGI (reference sequence). V lost 10 bases and J lost 2; bases outside the gene matches: 10. CDR3 nucleotide sequence: TGTGCCACCTCCGGGGAGGGGCCCAACACCGGGGAGCTGTTTTTT. It yields the protein CATSGEGPNTGELFF.

This clonotype showed up many times. The chain is built from TRBV24-1 and TRBJ2-2; TRBD2 matches at 10 bases. Germline assignment: CDR1 KGHDR and CDR2 SFDVKD. This CDR3 has 14 amino acids. V gave up 5 bases and J gave up 6 bases; unmatched junction bases: 2. CDR3 residues: CATSGTSGAGELFF. DNA of the CDR3: TGTGCCACCAGTGGGACTAGCGGAGCCGGGGAGCTGTTTTTT.

This clonotype was detected ten times or more. The V and J genes are TRBV7-9 and TRBJ2-2; 9 bases are a match to TRBD1. The CDR3 length is 20 residues. From germline, CDR1 is SEHNR and CDR2 FQNEAQ (reference sequence). V dropped 3 bases and J dropped 9; count of bases not matched to a gene: 23. The CDR3 nucleotides read TGTGCCAGCAGCTTTGAAGCGGAACGCCCAGGACAGGGGATAATGTGGGAGCTGTTTTTT. Amino acid sequence: CASSFEAERPGQGIMWELFF.

The sample holds many counts of this clonotype. The rearrangement links TRBV9 to TRBJ2-5; D is unresolved. The ends were cut back, 4 bases at V and 2 bases at J, with 15 bases in the middle. Germline V gene lookup returns CDR1 SGDLS and CDR2 YYNGEE. This CDR3 region has 15 residues. In DNA form, the CDR3 reads TGTGCCAGCAGCCCAAGTTATGGGATTCAAGAGACCCAGTACTTC. It yields the protein CASSPSYGIQETQYF.